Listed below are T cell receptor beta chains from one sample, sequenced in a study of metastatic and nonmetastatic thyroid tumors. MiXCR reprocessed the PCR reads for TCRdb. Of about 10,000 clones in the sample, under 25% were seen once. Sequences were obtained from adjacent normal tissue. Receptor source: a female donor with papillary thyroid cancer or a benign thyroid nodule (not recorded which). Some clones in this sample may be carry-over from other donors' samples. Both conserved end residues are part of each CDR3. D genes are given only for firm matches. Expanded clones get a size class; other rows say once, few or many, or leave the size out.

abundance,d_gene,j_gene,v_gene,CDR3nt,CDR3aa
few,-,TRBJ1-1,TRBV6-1,TGTGCCAGCAGCCACGACAGTGGGATCTCTGAAGCTTTCTTT,CASSHDSGISEAFF
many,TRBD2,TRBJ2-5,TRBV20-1,TGCAGTGCTAGAGATATGGCGGCGGGGGAAGAGACCCAGTACTTC,CSARDMAAGEETQYF
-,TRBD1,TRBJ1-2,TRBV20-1,TGCAGTGCTAGAGAACCGGGACAGGGTTTTTATGGCTACACCTTC,CSAREPGQGFYGYTF
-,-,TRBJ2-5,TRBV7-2,TGTGCCAGCAGCTTAGTAGCAGGTGGGCCTCAAGAGACCCAGTACTTC,CASSLVAGGPQETQYF
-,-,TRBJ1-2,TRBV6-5,TGTGCCAGCAGTTTTAGTAGGGTTGGCTACACCTTC,CASSFSRVGYTF
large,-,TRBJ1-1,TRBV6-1,TGTGCCAGCACCCGATCGCTGGGTACTGAAGCTTTCTTT,CASTRSLGTEAFF
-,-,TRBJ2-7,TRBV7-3,TGTGCCAGCAGCCCACCTGGCGCAGACGAGCAGTACTTC,CASSPPGADEQYF
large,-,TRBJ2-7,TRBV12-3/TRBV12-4,TGTGCCAGCAGCAACCGCGGGATAACAAGCCACGAGCAGTACTTC,CASSNRGITSHEQYF
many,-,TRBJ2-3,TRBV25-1,TGTGCCAGCAGTTGGGGTGATACGCAGTATTTT,CASSWGDTQYF
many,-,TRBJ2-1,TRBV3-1,TGTGCCAGCAGCCAGCCGGGACGAATCAATGAGCAGTTCTTC,CASSQPGRINEQFF
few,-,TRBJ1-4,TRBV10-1,TGTGCCAGCAGTGACCGGGTCGGTGAAAAACTGCTTTTT,CASSDRVGEKLLF
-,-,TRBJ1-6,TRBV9,TGTGCCAGCAGCCCGACAGGTCTTGATTCACCCCTCTACTTT,CASSPTGLDSPLYF
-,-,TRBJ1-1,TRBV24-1,TGTGCCACCAGTGCGGGGAACACTGAAGCTTTCTTT,CATSAGNTEAFF
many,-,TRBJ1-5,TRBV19,TGTGCCAGTAGTAATTTACAGGGTAACAGCAATCAGCCCCAGCATTTT,CASSNLQGNSNQPQHF
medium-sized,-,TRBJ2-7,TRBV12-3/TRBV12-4,TGTGCCAGCAGCAACACTCAGGGAGACGAGCAGTACTTC,CASSNTQGDEQYF
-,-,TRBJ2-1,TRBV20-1,TGCAGTGCTAGAGATCTCGGGGGAATAGGGGCCCTCCACAATGAGCAGTTCTTC,CSARDLGGIGALHNEQFF
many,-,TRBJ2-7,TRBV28,TGTGCCAGCAGCCCCTTGTTGGGGTACGAGCAGTACTTC,CASSPLLGYEQYF
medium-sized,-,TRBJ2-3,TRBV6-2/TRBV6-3,TGTGCCAGCAGACCCAGAAGGACAGAGAGAACTAGCACAGATACGCAGTATTTT,CASRPRRTERTSTDTQYF
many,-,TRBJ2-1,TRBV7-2,TGTGCCAGCAGCTCTAGGTCCCAGACCAACAATGAGCAGTTCTTC,CASSSRSQTNNEQFF
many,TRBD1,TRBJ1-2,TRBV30,TGTGCCGGAGACCAGCGGGACAGGGGCTTTAACTATGGCTACACCTTC,CAGDQRDRGFNYGYTF
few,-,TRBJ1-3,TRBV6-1,TGTGCCAGCAGGCTGACCGCAGGCCACTCTGGAAACACCATATATTTT,CASRLTAGHSGNTIYF
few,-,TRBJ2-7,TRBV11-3,TGTGCCAGCAGCTTAAGGGGGTCCGAGCAGTACTTC,CASSLRGSEQYF
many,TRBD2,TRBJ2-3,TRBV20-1,TGCAGTGCTCCTGGGAGGAGGGCGGGAGGCACAGATACGCAGTATTTT,CSAPGRRAGGTDTQYF
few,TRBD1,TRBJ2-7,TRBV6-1,TGTGCCAGCAGCCGTAGACAGGGCTACTACGAGCAGTACTTC,CASSRRQGYYEQYF
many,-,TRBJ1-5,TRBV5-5,TGTGCCAGCAGTATGGGGGGGGGCAATCAGCCCCAGCATTTT,CASSMGGGNQPQHF
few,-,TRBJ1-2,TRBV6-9,TGTGCCAGCAGTTATAAGAGGTACCGTGGCTACACCTTC,CASSYKRYRGYTF
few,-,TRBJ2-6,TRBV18,TGTGCCAGCTCCCTTACAGGGACTGGGGCCAACGTCCAGACTTTC,CASSLTGTGANVQTF
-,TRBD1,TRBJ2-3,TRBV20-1,TGCAGTGCTTTGAGCCTCGACAGGGGGCAAGATACGAAGTATTTT,CSALSLDRGQDTKYF
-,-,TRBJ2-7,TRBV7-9,TGTGCCAGCATCTTAGATGGAGGGAGTTACGAGCAGTCCTTC,CASILDGGSYEQSF
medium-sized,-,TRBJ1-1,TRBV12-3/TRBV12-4,TGTGCCAGCAGTTTTTTACGGGGGACTGAAGCTTTCTTT,CASSFLRGTEAFF
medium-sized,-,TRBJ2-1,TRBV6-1,TGTGCCAGCAGTTCCGGGGACTACAATGAGCAGTTCTTC,CASSSGDYNEQFF
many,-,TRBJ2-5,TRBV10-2,TGCGCCAGCAGGATGGGTCGACAGCCTCAAGAGACCCAGTACTTC,CASRMGRQPQETQYF
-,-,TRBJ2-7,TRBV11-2,TGTGCCAGCAGCTTAGAATACGACGAGCAGTACTTC,CASSLEYDEQYF
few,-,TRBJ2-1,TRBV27,TGTGCCAGCAGTTCCGGGAGAGGGTACAATGAGCAGTTCTTC,CASSSGRGYNEQFF
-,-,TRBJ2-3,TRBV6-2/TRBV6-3,TGTGCCAGCAGTTTATTTGACAGTTGGACAGATACGCAGTATTTT,CASSLFDSWTDTQYF
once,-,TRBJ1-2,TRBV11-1,TGTGCCAGCAGCTTAGTTACTCATGTAGTTCGCTATTGCTACACCTTC,CASSLVTHVVRYCYTF
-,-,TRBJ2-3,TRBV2,TGTGCCAGCAGTGAGACGGGGTCTAGCACAGATACGCAGTATTTT,CASSETGSSTDTQYF
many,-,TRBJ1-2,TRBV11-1,TGTGCCAGCAGCTTAGTTACTCAGGTAGTTCGCTATGGCTACACCTTC,CASSLVTQVVRYGYTF
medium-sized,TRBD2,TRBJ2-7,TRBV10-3,TGTGCCATCAGTGACCTTTCCTTTAGCGGGAACGGTTACGAGCAGTACTTC,CAISDLSFSGNGYEQYF
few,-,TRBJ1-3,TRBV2,TGTGCCAGCAGTGACGTCGGAACTGGAAACACCATATATTTT,CASSDVGTGNTIYF
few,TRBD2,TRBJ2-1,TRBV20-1,TGCAGTGCTAGAGATTACCTAGCGGGACTGGACAATGAGCAGTTCTTC,CSARDYLAGLDNEQFF
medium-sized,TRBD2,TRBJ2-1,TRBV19,TGTGCCAGTACCTCGGGACTAGCGGGGGGGGAGCAGTTCTTC,CASTSGLAGGEQFF
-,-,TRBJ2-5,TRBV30,TGTGCCCTCAGGGGGGCGGGGAGTGGAGAGACCCAGTACTTC,CALRGAGSGETQYF
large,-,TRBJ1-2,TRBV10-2,TGCGCCAGCAGTCCCGGGTTTAACTATGGCTACACCTTC,CASSPGFNYGYTF
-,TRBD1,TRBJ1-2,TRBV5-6,TGTGCCAGCAGCTTTCTGGACAGGGGGAACTATGGCTACACCTTC,CASSFLDRGNYGYTF
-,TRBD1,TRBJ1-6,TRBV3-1,TGTGCCAGCAGCCTCGGGACAGGTGACTCACCCCTCCACTTT,CASSLGTGDSPLHF
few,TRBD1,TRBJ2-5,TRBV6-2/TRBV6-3,TGTGCCAGCAGTTACTACAGGGGGGCAGACGTGACCCAGTACTTC,CASSYYRGADVTQYF
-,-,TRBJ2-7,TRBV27,TGTGCCAGCAGTTTGTGGGGGCGGTTTGTATGGCAGTACTTC,CASSLWGRFVWQYF
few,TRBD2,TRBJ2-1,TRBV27,TGTGCCACCTCGACTAGCGGGGGGATATACAATGAGCAGTTCTTC,CATSTSGGIYNEQFF
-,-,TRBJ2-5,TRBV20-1,TGCAGTTCGGGCCCGGGTCTGCAAGAGACCCAGAACTTC,CSSGPGLQETQNF
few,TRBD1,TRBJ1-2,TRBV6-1,TGTGCCAGCAGACCGACCCAGGGGGCGCGGGGTGGCTACACCTTC,CASRPTQGARGGYTF
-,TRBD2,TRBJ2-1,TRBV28,TGTGCCAGCAGTGAGGGACTAGCGGTTACCTACAATGAGCAGTTCTTC,CASSEGLAVTYNEQFF
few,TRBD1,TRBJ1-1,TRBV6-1,TGTGCCAGCAGAATCACAGGGGCGGGTGAAGCTTTCTTT,CASRITGAGEAFF
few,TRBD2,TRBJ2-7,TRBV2,TGTGCCAGCAAGAGGAGCGGGAGCTCCTACGAGCAGTACTTC,CASKRSGSSYEQYF
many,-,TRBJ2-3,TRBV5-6,TGTGCCAGCAGCTTGGGTGATACGCAGTATTTT,CASSLGDTQYF
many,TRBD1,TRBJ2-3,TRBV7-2,TGTGCCAGCAGCTCAGGACAGGGGACCACAGATACGCAGTATTTT,CASSSGQGTTDTQYF
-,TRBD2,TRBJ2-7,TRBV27,TGTGCCAGCAGTTGGACTAGCGACTCCTACGAGCAGTACTTC,CASSWTSDSYEQYF
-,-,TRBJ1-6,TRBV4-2,TGTGCCAGCAGCCAAGTTTGGCAGGAGGTAAATTTACCCCTCCACTTT,CASSQVWQEVNLPLHF
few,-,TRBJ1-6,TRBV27,TGTGCCAGCAGTTTAGACCCGGGAGGGGTGAACCTCCTCCACTTT,CASSLDPGGVNLLHF
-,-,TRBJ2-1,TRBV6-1,TGTGCCAGCAGTGAACTAGGGGCGAATGAGCAGTTCTTC,CASSELGANEQFF